The 12 T cell receptor beta chains below come from one sample, sequenced in a study of tumor and adjacent non-tumor tissue in lung cancer. RNA was extracted from bulk tissue without any cell sorting. Three rounds of nested PCR, following a modified ARM-PCR protocol, produced the TCRbeta library. TCRdb redid the calling of the multiplex PCR reads with MiXCR, one entry per CDR3 protein. The sample yields approximately 140,000 distinct CDR3 sequences, around 65% seen once. Sequencing was performed on lung tumor tissue. These receptors were obtained from a man aged 55 to 70 with small cell lung cancer.

In this sample, this clonotype turned up a few times. With a much larger clone just one base away, this may be a read error. This chain links TRBV11-3 with TRBJ2-1, with a possible D match to TRBD2 (7 bases). CDR3 size: 15 residues. V lost 9 bases and J 5 bases, leaving 20 bases between the germline ends. Germline V lookup: CDR1 SGHNT, CDR2 YENEEA. Here the CDR3 DNA reads TGTGCCAGTAAGGGGGGCGGGAGCCTCCACAATGAGCAGTTCTTC. Translating it yields CASKGGGSLHNEQFF.

This chain links TRBV12-3 or TRBV12-4 with TRBJ2-1; the match to TRBD1 covers 7 bases. The length of the CDR3 is 16 residues. V was pared by 5 bases and J by 0 bases, with 7 bases of the junction left unmatched. CDR3 sequence: CASSVGQIFSYNEQFF. CDR3 DNA: TGTGCCAGCAGTGTGGGACAGATTTTCTCCTACAATGAGCAGTTCTTC.

The J gene is TRBJ2-1, the V gene TRBV12-3 or TRBV12-4, with 7 bases identical to TRBD1. There are 15 residues in the CDR3. Trimming at V came to 6 bases and at J to 3 bases, leaving 8 bases not matched to a gene. CDR3 nucleotides: TGTGCCAGCAGCCGAGGGACAGCTGGCTACAATGAGCAGTTCTTC. Translated: CASSRGTAGYNEQFF.

On this clonotype itself: The junction departs from germline at one end; a sequencing error may be responsible. The rearrangement joins TRBV4-1 to TRBJ2-7, with a weak D call TRBD1 (6 bases). The CDR3 is made up of 15 amino acids. CDR1 and CDR2 (germline): MGHRA, YSYEKL. CDR3 region: CDSRGGVSSTYEQYF. The CDR3 bases are TGCGACAGCAGAGGGGGAGTCAGCAGTACTTACGAGCAGTACTTC.

This clonotype has only one observation. In this CDR3 the conserved last residue, phenylalanine or tryptophan, is missing, so a read error is likely. The CDR3 DNA reads as TGTGCCAGCAGCCCGACAGGGTACAATGAGCAGTTCCTC. Translation gives CASSPTGYNEQFL. The rearrangement joins TRBV5-4 to TRBJ2-1, with 7 positions matching TRBD1. CDR3 length equals 13 residues. Unmatched junction bases numbered 2, after V lost 4 bases and J lost 4 bases. Germline CDR1 and CDR2: SGHNT and YYREEE (reference sequence).

V is TRBV20-1 and J is TRBJ1-1, with TRBD1 matching 7 bases. V trimming: 2 bases; J trimming: 0 bases; junction bases outside the gene matches: 6. This CDR3 region has 15 residues. CDR1 is DFQATT, CDR2 SNEGSKA, per germline (reference sequence). This chain's CDR3 is CSARPPTGLNTEAFF. The CDR3 DNA reads as TGCAGTGCTAGACCCCCGACAGGGCTGAACACTGAAGCTTTCTTT.

The chain joins TRBV2 to TRBJ1-5, with 7 positions matching TRBD1. Trimming removed 6 bases from V and 7 bases from J; junction bases left unmatched: 9. This CDR3 contains 14 residues. The germline V gene encodes CDR1 SNHLY and CDR2 FYNNEI. This CDR3 is CASRGTDLGQPQHF. DNA of the CDR3: TGTGCCAGCAGGGGGACAGACCTGGGACAGCCCCAGCATTTT.

Notes on this clonotype: Mismatch with germline at one junction end may stem from a read error. The CDR3 bases are TGTGCCAGCACCTTAAGCGACTCCTACAATGAGCGGTTCTTC. Translating it yields CASTLSDSYNERFF. The V gene is TRBV12-3 or TRBV12-4, the J gene TRBJ2-1, with no clear D. This CDR3 is 14 amino acids long.

Note on this clonotype: A read error may account for a junction end that differs from germline. V gene TRBV12-3 or TRBV12-4 combines with J gene TRBJ1-2; D is ambiguous. CDR3 length: 12 amino acids. The CDR3 protein is CASSPNSYDYTF. DNA of the CDR3: TGTGCCAGCAGCCCGAACAGCTATGACTACACCTTC.

As concerns this clonotype: A much larger clone sits a single nucleotide away, making a read error possible. V is TRBV6-5 and J is TRBJ2-1, with TRBD2 matching 10 bases. Germline assignment: CDR1 MNHEY and CDR2 SVGAGI. The CDR3 runs to 14 residues. The junction had 7 bases not matched to a gene; V was cut back by 7 bases and J by 7 bases. CDR3 nucleotides: TGTGCCAGCATGGCTAGCGGGAGTCGGAATGAGCAGTTCTTC. Encoded protein: CASMASGSRNEQFF.

In regard to this clonotype: A read error may produce the germline difference seen at one junction end. The rearrangement joins TRBV11-2 to TRBJ2-3; the D gene is possibly TRBD2 (5 bases). The germline CDR1 and CDR2 sequences are SGHAT and FQNNGV. This CDR3 spans 14 amino acids. This chain's CDR3 is CAGSLSGGTDTQYF. CDR3 sequence (DNA): TGTGCCGGCAGCTTATCCGGGGGCACAGATACGCAGTATTTT.

This clonotype occurred many times. The chain links TRBV11-3 to TRBJ2-7; TRBD2 aligns across 8 bases. The germline V gene has CDR1 SGHNT and CDR2 YENEEA. J gave up 6 bases and V 5 bases, and 6 bases lay outside the gene matches. CDR3 length equals 13 residues. Written as DNA, the CDR3 is TGTGCCAGCAGCGGCCGGGGGGGCTGCGAGCAGTACTTC. It yields the protein CASSGRGGCEQYF.